This is a list of T cell receptor beta chains from one sample in a study of blood T cell repertoires in COVID-19. Sequencing was performed with immunoSEQ multiplex PCR; in TCRdb, only in-frame clones are kept and a portion is missing. This repertoire shows 300,000 to 350,000 clones, 89% found once; its top ten account for roughly a tenth. Source material: PBMCs or T cells enriched from blood (not recorded which). The receptors originated from a woman in her 30s who had recovered from COVID-19. The CDR3 runs from the conserved cysteine through the conserved F or W. The order of the fields is V gene, CDR3 protein.

TRBV11-2,CASSLGRGGKVYGYTF
TRBV7-9,CASSLGVSVNEQFF
TRBV4-1,CASSRPSSDTGELFF
TRBV18,CASSPQSAGGNTIYF
TRBV11-2,CASSDLRGRVYEQYF
TRBV6-5,CASTSGSQNNEQFF
TRBV7-2,CASSLVAGGATDTQYF
TRBV10-3,CATLGTGSYEQYF
TRBV19,CASSIVVDSEAFF
TRBV19,CASSTRTSGSQEQYF
TRBV5-1,CASSIFSGRLKAGELFF
TRBV10-3,CAIRQNYLRGPGELFF
TRBV14,CASSQDLAGVTEQFF
TRBV3-1/TRBV3-2,CASSQEAGGTYEQYF
TRBV10-3,CAISAGEGLYGYTF
TRBV19,CASSRQENIQYF
TRBV27,CASRRLAGETQYF
TRBV20-1,CSASWDPGSSQPQHF
TRBV3-1/TRBV3-2,CASSQGGIRGWQFF
TRBV12-3/TRBV12-4,CASSLEQVGGYTF
TRBV11-3,CASSLDGSGTDTQYF
TRBV6-4,CASSETGNTEAFF
TRBV7-2,CASSLRQGRGELFF
TRBV29-1,CSVDPGENEKLFF
TRBV30,CAWGQTDTQYF
TRBV10-1,CATPTRQGVSYEQYF
TRBV4-1,CASSQAPRGAAEQYF
TRBV6-5,CASSYGDSSYEQYF
TRBV5-6,CASSLVQGIDAPGNTIYF
TRBV18,CASSYGGQLYEQYF
TRBV9,CASSVESREANTEAFF
TRBV9,CASSPSLTELNTEAFF
TRBV28,CASSPRTVGIILVGTGELFF
TRBV11-3,CASSSQGGESDTQYF
TRBV29-1,CSVEWRGNALADTQYF
TRBV5-4,CASTLGLQNNEQFF
TRBV9,CASSEGDRRYRGYTF